The 29 T cell receptor beta chains given below trace back to one sample, sequenced in a study of memory CD4+ T cells and cytomegalovirus serostatus. Single viable CD3+CD4+CD8-CD45RO+ cells were sorted as the memory CD4+ T cells. Profiling relied on immunoSEQ multiplex PCR, and the TCRdb table lists in-frame clones only, not all of them. Among about 54,000 clones listed, around 76% were seen once. The sequenced sample consisted of memory CD4+ T cells from blood. The receptors shown here come from an adult in good health and CMV-seronegative.

The chain carries TRBV28 and TRBJ1-1, with a possible D match to TRBD1 (5 bases). CDR1 and CDR2 from the germline V gene are MDHEN and SYDVKM. V lost 5 bases to trimming and J lost 7 bases, with 20 bases between them. This CDR3 is built from 15 residues. CDR3 amino acids: CASSHLRPGVGEAFF. CDR3 DNA sequence: TGTGCCAGCAGTCATCTACGTCCGGGGGTAGGTGAAGCTTTCTTT.

This chain uses TRBV19 with TRBJ1-2; unclear D gene. CDR1 is LNHDA and CDR2 is SQIVND in the germline V gene (reference sequence). The CDR3 has 11 amino acids. The V and J ends lost 3 bases and 8 bases respectively, with 7 bases between them. The CDR3 bases are TGTGCCAGTAGTATGGCCGGGGGCTACACCTTC. Protein: CASSMAGGYTF.

The rearrangement uses TRBV6-6 and TRBJ1-2; D is undetermined. Germline CDR1 MNHNY, CDR2 SVGAGI (reference sequence). This CDR3 has 11 residues. Deletions cut 7 bases from V and 4 bases from J, with 7 bases between. The CDR3 DNA reads TGTGCCAGCAACGGGGTCTATGGCTACACCTTC. Translated: CASNGVYGYTF.

The chain recombines TRBV7-2 with TRBJ1-3; weak D call: TRBD1 (6 bases). The CDR3 loop spans 17 amino acids. Germline CDR1 SGHTA, CDR2 FQGNSA. V was shortened by 4 bases and J by 7 bases, with 23 bases between the two germline ends. The CDR3 DNA sequence: TGTGCCAGCAGCTCCCAACACCCAGGGGTTACGGGCAACACCATATATTTT. It is translated as CASSSQHPGVTGNTIYF.

This chain links TRBV18 with TRBJ1-5; D is undetermined. Per germline, CDR1 KGHSH and CDR2 LQKENI. V lost 3 bases and J 5 bases, leaving 20 bases between the germline ends. This CDR3 has 17 amino acids. This chain's CDR3 is CASSPQAWTGTDQPQHF. DNA for the CDR3: TGTGCCAGCTCACCGCAGGCCTGGACTGGAACGGATCAGCCCCAGCATTTT.

The rearrangement joins TRBV9 to TRBJ1-1; D gene unclear. Deletions cut 3 bases from V and 3 bases from J, with 9 bases between. In germline, CDR1 is SGDLS, CDR2 YYNGEE. This CDR3 is built from 13 residues. The CDR3 reads CASSGGRHTEAFF. CDR3 DNA sequence: TGTGCCAGCAGCGGAGGGAGGCACACTGAAGCTTTCTTT.

Here the CDR3 DNA reads TGCGCCAGCAGCTTGGGGGCAGATGGAAACACCATATATTTT. Amino acids: CASSLGADGNTIYF. The rearrangement uses TRBV5-1 and TRBJ1-3; no clear D. V lost 0 bases, J lost 3 bases, and 7 bases lay in between. There are 14 residues in the CDR3. CDR1 is SGHRS and CDR2 is YFSETQ in the germline V gene.

This chain uses TRBV10-1 with TRBJ2-1, with D perhaps TRBD1 (5 bases). From germline, CDR1 is WNHNN and CDR2 SYGVQD (reference sequence). CDR3 length equals 13 residues. V gave up 3 bases and J gave up 6 bases, with 9 bases separating them. The CDR3 DNA reads TGCGCCAGCAGTGAATTGGGGCGCAATGAGCAGTTCTTC. Its translation: CASSELGRNEQFF.

The gene calls are TRBV10-2 and TRBJ2-5; 10 bases fit TRBD2. The trim removed 7 bases at V and 4 bases at J, leaving 9 bases unmatched. This CDR3 has 15 residues. From germline, CDR1 is WSHSY and CDR2 SAAADI. CDR3 sequence reads: CASKRAGGPGETQYF. The CDR3 DNA follows: TGCGCCAGCAAAAGAGCGGGAGGGCCGGGAGAGACCCAGTACTTC.

V usage is TRBV18 and J usage is TRBJ1-1, with 8 bases aligning to TRBD1. The CDR3 has 15 amino acids. Looked up from germline, CDR1 is KGHSH and CDR2 is LQKENI. V lost 4 bases, J lost 4 bases, and 8 bases stayed unmatched. The CDR3 region is CASSRDRGGITEAFF. The CDR3 bases are TGTGCCAGCTCACGCGACAGGGGAGGGATCACTGAAGCTTTCTTT.

This chain links TRBV28 with TRBJ2-5; TRBD1 might be the D (5 bases). Germline CDR1 reads MDHEN; CDR2 reads SYDVKM. The CDR3 sequence is 15 residues long. Trimming left V 4 bases short and J 5 bases short, with 17 bases between. CDR3 amino acids: CASSSLMRRQETQYF. Here the CDR3 DNA reads TGTGCCAGCAGTTCCCTTATGCGGAGACAGGAGACCCAGTACTTC.

CDR3 DNA sequence: TGTGCCAGCAGTTTGTTTCCCGAGTACGGAGCTTTCTTT. This encodes CASSLFPEYGAFF. V and J are TRBV28 and TRBJ1-1; no reliable D call. Trimming took 3 bases from V and 10 from J, leaving 15 bases between them. The CDR3 covers 13 residues. Germline CDR1 is MDHEN and CDR2 is SYDVKM.

This clone was recorded a few times. The CDR3 spells CASSLGAGRTPGGEQFF. Here the CDR3 DNA reads TGCGCCAGCAGCCTGGGGGCGGGGCGGACCCCTGGGGGTGAGCAGTTCTTC. The V call is TRBV5-1, the J call TRBJ2-1; the D gene could be TRBD1 or TRBD2 (6 bases each). This CDR3 has 17 amino acids. V lost 4 bases and J lost 9, with 26 bases in between. The V gene's germline CDR1 is SGHRS and CDR2 YFSETQ.

The chain carries TRBV27 and TRBJ1-1; D unclear. Germline values: CDR1 MNHEY, CDR2 SMNVEV (reference sequence). V was cut by 6 bases and J by 1 base, with 9 bases left in between. CDR3 length: 13 amino acids. The chain's CDR3 is CASRSPPNTEAFF. CDR3 in DNA: TGTGCCAGCAGATCCCCGCCGAACACTGAAGCTTTCTTT.

The V gene is TRBV7-8, the J gene TRBJ1-1; D perhaps matches TRBD1 (5 bases). The CDR3 is 14 amino acids. Germline V gene sequence: CDR1 SGHVS, CDR2 FQNEAQ. With 5 bases removed from V and 0 bases from J, the gap between germline ends came to 10 bases. The CDR3 protein is CASSPDSMNTEAFF. Written as DNA, the CDR3 is TGTGCCAGCAGCCCAGACAGCATGAACACTGAAGCTTTCTTT. The full variable domain, in which reference TRBV7-8 and TRBJ1-1 provide the parts outside the CDR3, is GAGVSQSPRYKVAKRGQDVALRCDPISGHVSLFWYQQALGQGPEFLTYFQNEAQLDKSGLPSDRFFAERPEGSVSTLKIQRTQQEDSAVYLCASSPDSMNTEAFFGQGTRLTVV.

The rearrangement links TRBV12-5 to TRBJ2-2; 7 bases are a match to TRBD2. J lost 5 bases, V lost 2 bases, and 14 bases had no gene match. Germline CDR1 LGHNT, CDR2 FRNRAP. The CDR3 covers 18 residues. CDR3 region: CASGLTGLAVGGTGELFF. The CDR3 region has the DNA TGTGCTAGTGGTTTGACGGGTCTAGCGGTCGGTGGGACCGGGGAGCTGTTTTTT.

This clone has only one observation. The chain couples TRBV7-6 to TRBJ1-3, with D unclear. Germline CDR1 SGHVS, CDR2 FNYEAQ. Deletions cut 6 bases from V and 0 bases from J, with 9 bases between. CDR3 length: 14 amino acids. CDR3 sequence reads: CASSFSGSGNTIYF. CDR3 coding DNA: TGTGCCAGCAGTTTTAGTGGCTCTGGAAACACCATATATTTT.

This clone has just one count. CDR3 in DNA: TGTGCCAGCAGTGAGGTTAATCAGCCCCAGCATTTT. It yields the protein CASSEVNQPQHF. The chain uses TRBV2 and TRBJ1-5; D is unresolved. The V and J ends lost 3 bases and 4 bases respectively, with 4 bases between them. Germline V gene sequence: CDR1 SNHLY, CDR2 FYNNEI. The CDR3 is 12 amino acids.

The chain uses TRBV19 and TRBJ1-5; the D is unclear. The germline gives CDR1 LNHDA, CDR2 SQIVND (reference sequence). CDR3 size: 16 residues. Trimming pared 3 bases from V and 9 bases from J, leaving 21 bases between. CDR3 in DNA: TGTGCCAGTAGTATTACGACGCCTGGGCCCCCTCGGCCCCAGCATTTT. This translates into CASSITTPGPPRPQHF.

This clone was detected only a few times. The genes are TRBV5-1 and TRBJ2-3; possible D gene TRBD2, 7 bases. This CDR3 region has 16 residues. V dropped 4 bases and J dropped 3 bases, with 18 bases sitting between them. The germline gives CDR1 SGHRS, CDR2 YFSETQ. The CDR3 DNA is TGCGCCAGCAGCAGCTCGGGGGGCCACCCTACAGATACGCAGTATTTT. It encodes CASSSSGGHPTDTQYF.

The DNA for the CDR3 is TGCGCCAGCAGCCTTGGGGATCTCTCTGGAAACACCATATATTTT. Protein product: CASSLGDLSGNTIYF. The gene calls are TRBV5-1 and TRBJ1-3, with no clear D. The CDR3 sequence is 15 residues long. The germline CDR1 and CDR2 sequences are SGHRS and YFSETQ. The ends were cut back, 4 bases at V and 0 bases at J, with 11 bases in the middle.

The chain couples TRBV5-1 to TRBJ2-5, with D perhaps TRBD1 (6 bases). Germline CDR1 and CDR2: SGHRS and YFSETQ. The CDR3 spans 14 residues. V was shortened by 4 bases and J by 2 bases, with 12 bases between the two germline ends. CDR3: CASSGRTEQETQYF. DNA for the CDR3: TGCGCCAGCAGCGGAAGGACAGAGCAAGAGACCCAGTACTTC.

This chain uses TRBV6-5 with TRBJ2-7, with TRBD2 matching 7 bases. V gave up 5 bases and J gave up 4 bases; unmatched junction bases: 11. The CDR3 runs 15 residues. The germline CDR1 and CDR2 sequences are MNHEY and SVGAGI. The CDR3 DNA reads TGTGCCAGCAGTCTCTCTAGCGGAGGGCGTTACGAGCAGTACTTC. It translates to CASSLSSGGRYEQYF.

This clone was observed once. This sequence joins TRBV7-8 and TRBJ1-5, with D uncertain. CDR1 and CDR2 (germline): SGHVS, FQNEAQ. There are 14 residues in the CDR3. The V end lost 7 bases, the J end lost 4 bases, and 14 bases lay between the germline ends. The CDR3 DNA follows: TGTGCCAGCACCCCTTGGGAAGGAAATCAGCCCCAGCATTTT. It is translated as CASTPWEGNQPQHF.

The rearrangement links TRBV10-1 to TRBJ2-6, with D tentatively TRBD1 or TRBD2 (5 bases each). Germline V CDR1 and CDR2: WNHNN, SYGVQD (reference sequence). V dropped 10 bases and J dropped 2 bases, with 9 bases sitting between them. The CDR3 sequence is 13 residues long. The CDR3 nucleotides read TGCGCCACCGGGGCAACTGGGGCCAACGTCCTGACTTTC. It yields the protein CATGATGANVLTF.

CDR3 loop: CASGYMVGETQYF. The CDR3 bases are TGTGCCAGTGGGTACATGGTCGGGGAGACCCAGTACTTC. The V gene is TRBV27, the J gene TRBJ2-5; D uncertain. This CDR3 comprises 13 residues. Germline lookup yields CDR1 MNHEY and CDR2 SMNVEV (reference sequence). V gave up 9 bases and J gave up 5 bases, with 16 bases separating them.

The chain combines TRBV28 with TRBJ1-2; the D gene is possibly TRBD1 (5 bases). CDR1 is MDHEN, CDR2 SYDVKM, per germline. This CDR3 is 14 amino acids long. Deletions cut 3 bases from V and 8 bases from J, with 16 bases between. This CDR3 reads CASSLGRRAGGYTF. The CDR3 bases are TGTGCCAGCAGTTTGGGACGCCGGGCCGGCGGCTACACCTTC.

The V and J genes are TRBV5-1 and TRBJ2-3; TRBD2 agrees at 10 bases. V shed 1 base and J 6 bases; nucleotides not matched to a gene: 5. CDR1 is SGHRS, CDR2 YFSETQ, per germline. This CDR3 has 15 amino acids. CDR3 coding DNA: TGCGCCAGCAGCTTGCGTACTAGCGGGGCCGATACGCAGTATTTT. This encodes CASSLRTSGADTQYF.

This clone was seen a few times. The chain is built from TRBV11-2 and TRBJ1-1; TRBD1 is a possible D gene (5 bases). This CDR3 contains 13 residues. V was trimmed by 5 bases and J by 6 bases, leaving 13 bases between them. Looked up from germline, CDR1 is SGHAT and CDR2 is FQNNGV. The CDR3 DNA follows: TGTGCCAGCAGCGAACGCAGGGACTCTGAAGCTTTCTTT. It encodes CASSERRDSEAFF. Supplemented by reference TRBV11-2 and TRBJ1-1, the full variable domain reads EAGVAQSPRYKIIEKRQSVAFWCNPISGHATLYWYQQILGQGPKLLIQFQNNGVVDDSQLPKDRFSAERLKGVDSTLKIQPAKLEDSAVYLCASSERRDSEAFFGQGTRLTVV.